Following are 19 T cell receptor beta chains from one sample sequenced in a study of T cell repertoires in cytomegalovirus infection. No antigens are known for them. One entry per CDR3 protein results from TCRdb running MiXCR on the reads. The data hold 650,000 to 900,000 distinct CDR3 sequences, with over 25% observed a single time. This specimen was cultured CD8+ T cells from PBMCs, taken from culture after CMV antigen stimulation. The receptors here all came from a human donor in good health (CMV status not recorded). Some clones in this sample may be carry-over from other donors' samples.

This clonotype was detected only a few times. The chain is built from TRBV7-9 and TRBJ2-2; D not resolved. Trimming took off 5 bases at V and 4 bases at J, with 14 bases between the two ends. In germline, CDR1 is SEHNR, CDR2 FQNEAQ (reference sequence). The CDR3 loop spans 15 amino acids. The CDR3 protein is CASSPPTRPTGELFF. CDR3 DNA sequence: TGTGCCAGCAGCCCCCCGACCCGTCCCACCGGGGAGCTGTTTTTT.

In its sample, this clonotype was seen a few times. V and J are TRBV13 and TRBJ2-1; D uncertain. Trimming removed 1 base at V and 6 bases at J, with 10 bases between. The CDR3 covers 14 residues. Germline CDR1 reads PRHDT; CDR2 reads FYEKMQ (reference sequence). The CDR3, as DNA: TGTGCCAGCAGCTTAGCGGGCAGTTCCAATGAGCAGTTCTTC. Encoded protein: CASSLAGSSNEQFF. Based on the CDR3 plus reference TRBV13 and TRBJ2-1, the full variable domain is AAGVIQSPRHLIKEKRETATLKCYPIPRHDTVYWYQQGPGQDPQFLISFYEKMQSDKGSIPDRFSAQQFSDYHSELNMSSLELGDSALYFCASSLAGSSNEQFFGPGTRLTVL.

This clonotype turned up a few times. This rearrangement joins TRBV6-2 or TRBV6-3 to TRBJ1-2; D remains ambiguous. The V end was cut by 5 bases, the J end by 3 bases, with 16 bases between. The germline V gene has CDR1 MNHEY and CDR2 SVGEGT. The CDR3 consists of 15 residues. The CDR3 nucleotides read TGTGCCAGCAGTGTCCGGGCCATGGGCTACTATGGCTACACCTTC. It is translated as CASSVRAMGYYGYTF.

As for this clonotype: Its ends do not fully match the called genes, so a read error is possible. The CDR3 DNA is TGTGTCAGCAGTGGGACAGGGGGCGGGGAGACCCAGTACTTC. Translation gives CVSSGTGGGETQYF. The chain couples TRBV6-1 to TRBJ2-5, with TRBD1 matching over 12 bases. The CDR3 runs 14 residues. The germline gives CDR1 MNHNS, CDR2 SASEGT.

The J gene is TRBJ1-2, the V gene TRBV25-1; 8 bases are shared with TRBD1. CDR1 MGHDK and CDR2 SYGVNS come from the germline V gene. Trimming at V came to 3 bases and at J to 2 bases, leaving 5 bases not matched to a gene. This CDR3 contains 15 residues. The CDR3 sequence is CASSDQGARNYGYTF. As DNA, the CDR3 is TGTGCCAGCAGTGATCAGGGGGCAAGGAACTATGGCTACACCTTC.

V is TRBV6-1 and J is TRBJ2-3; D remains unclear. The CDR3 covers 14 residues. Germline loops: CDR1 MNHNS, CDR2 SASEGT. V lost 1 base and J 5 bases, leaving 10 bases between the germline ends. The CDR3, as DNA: TGTGCCAGCAGTGAAGGCTACCGGATAGATACGCAGTATTTT. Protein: CASSEGYRIDTQYF.

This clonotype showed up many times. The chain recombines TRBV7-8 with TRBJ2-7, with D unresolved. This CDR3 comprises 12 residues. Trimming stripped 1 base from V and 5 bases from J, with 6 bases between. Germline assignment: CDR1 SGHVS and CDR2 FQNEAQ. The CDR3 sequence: CASSLGVNEQYV. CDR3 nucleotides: TGTGCCAGCAGCTTAGGGGTGAACGAGCAGTACGTC.

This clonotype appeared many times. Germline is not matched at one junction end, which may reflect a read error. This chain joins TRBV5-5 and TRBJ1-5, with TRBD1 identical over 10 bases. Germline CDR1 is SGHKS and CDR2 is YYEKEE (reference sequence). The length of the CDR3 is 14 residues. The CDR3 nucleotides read TGTGCCAGCAGTTTGGACAGGGGGAGGCAGCCCCAGCATTTT. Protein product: CASSLDRGRQPQHF. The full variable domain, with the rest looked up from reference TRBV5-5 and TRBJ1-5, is DAGVTQSPTHLIKTRGQQVTLRCSPISGHKSVSWYQQVLGQGPQFIFQYYEKEERGRGNFPDRFSARQFPNYSSELNVNALLLGDSALYLCASSLDRGRQPQHFGDGTRLSIL.

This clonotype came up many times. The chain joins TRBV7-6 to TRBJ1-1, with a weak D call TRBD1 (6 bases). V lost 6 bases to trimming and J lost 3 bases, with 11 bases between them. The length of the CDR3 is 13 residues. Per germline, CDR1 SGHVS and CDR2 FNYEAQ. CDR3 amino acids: CASSLTGHTEAFF. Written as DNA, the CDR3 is TGTGCCAGCAGTTTAACAGGGCACACTGAAGCTTTCTTT.

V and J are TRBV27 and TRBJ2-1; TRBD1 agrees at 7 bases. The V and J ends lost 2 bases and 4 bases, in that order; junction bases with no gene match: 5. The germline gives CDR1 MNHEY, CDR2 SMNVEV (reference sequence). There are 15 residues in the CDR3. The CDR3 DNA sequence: TGTGCCAGCAGTTTAATTGGGACAGCTTACAATGAGCAGTTCTTC. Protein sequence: CASSLIGTAYNEQFF.

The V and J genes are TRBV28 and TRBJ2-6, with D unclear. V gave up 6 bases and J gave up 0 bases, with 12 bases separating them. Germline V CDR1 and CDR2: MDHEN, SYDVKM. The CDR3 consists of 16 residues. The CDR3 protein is CASRGPINSGANVLTF. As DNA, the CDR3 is TGTGCCAGCAGAGGACCTATAAACTCTGGGGCCAACGTCCTGACTTTC.

CDR3 nucleotide sequence: TGTGCCAGCAGTTCCTCCTGGGCAGGAATCCGGCGGCACGAGCAGTACTTC. It specifies CASSSSWAGIRRHEQYF. This chain uses TRBV6-6 with TRBJ2-7; D gene ambiguous. Germline loops: CDR1 MNHNY, CDR2 SVGAGI (reference sequence). V was pared by 4 bases and J by 5 bases, with 24 bases between. There are 17 residues in the CDR3.

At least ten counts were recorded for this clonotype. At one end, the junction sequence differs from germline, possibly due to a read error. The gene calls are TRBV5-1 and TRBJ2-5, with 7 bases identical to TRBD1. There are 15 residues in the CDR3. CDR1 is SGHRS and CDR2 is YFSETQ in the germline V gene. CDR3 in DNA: TGTGCCAGCAGCTTAGTCAGACAGGGTGGGGAGACCCAGTACTTC. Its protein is CASSLVRQGGETQYF.

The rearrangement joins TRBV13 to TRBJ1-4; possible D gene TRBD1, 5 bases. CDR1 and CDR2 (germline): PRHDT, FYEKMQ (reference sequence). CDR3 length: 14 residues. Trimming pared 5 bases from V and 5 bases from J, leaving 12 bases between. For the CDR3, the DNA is TGTGCCAGCAGCACGGGACGGAGAAATGAAAAACTGTTTTTT. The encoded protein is CASSTGRRNEKLFF.

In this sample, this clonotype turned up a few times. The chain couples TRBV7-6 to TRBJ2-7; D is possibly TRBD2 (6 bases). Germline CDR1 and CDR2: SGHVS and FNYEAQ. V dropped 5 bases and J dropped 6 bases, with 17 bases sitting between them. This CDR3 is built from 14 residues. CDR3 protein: CASSPKLGGGEQYV. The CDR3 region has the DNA TGTGCCAGCAGCCCCAAACTGGGGGGTGGCGAGCAGTACGTC.

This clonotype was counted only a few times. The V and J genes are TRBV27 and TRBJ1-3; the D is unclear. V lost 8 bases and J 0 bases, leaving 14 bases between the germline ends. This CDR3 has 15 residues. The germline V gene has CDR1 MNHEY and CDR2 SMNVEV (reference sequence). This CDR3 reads CASGSTVSSGNTIYF. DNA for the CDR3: TGTGCCAGCGGATCGACTGTTAGCTCTGGAAACACCATATATTTT.

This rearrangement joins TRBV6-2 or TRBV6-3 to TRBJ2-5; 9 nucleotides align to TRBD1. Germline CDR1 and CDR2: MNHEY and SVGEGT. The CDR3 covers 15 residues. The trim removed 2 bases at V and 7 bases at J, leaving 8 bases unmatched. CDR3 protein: CASSYTQGAYGTQYF. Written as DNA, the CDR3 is TGTGCCAGCAGTTACACACAGGGGGCGTATGGGACCCAGTACTTC.

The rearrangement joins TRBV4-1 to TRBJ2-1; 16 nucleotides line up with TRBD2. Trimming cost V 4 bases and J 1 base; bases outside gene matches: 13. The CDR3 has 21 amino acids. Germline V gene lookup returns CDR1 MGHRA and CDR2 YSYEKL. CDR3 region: CASSPPGTSGGDIGSYNEQFF. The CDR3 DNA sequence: TGCGCCAGCAGCCCTCCCGGGACTAGCGGGGGGGATATCGGGTCCTACAATGAGCAGTTCTTC.

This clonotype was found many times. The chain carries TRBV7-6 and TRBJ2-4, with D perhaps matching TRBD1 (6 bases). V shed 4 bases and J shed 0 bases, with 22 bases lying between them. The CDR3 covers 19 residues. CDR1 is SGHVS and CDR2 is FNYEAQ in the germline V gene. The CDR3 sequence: CASSSYPGHNSLAKNIQYF. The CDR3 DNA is TGTGCCAGCAGCTCCTACCCGGGACATAACTCACTAGCCAAAAACATTCAGTACTTC.